The present entry profiles one TCR beta chain with its context. Participants' reported clinical history set cohort assignment. The data were taken from a study of blood T cell repertoires in COVID-19. CDR1 MNHEY and CDR2 SVGEGT come from the germline V gene. After removal of 5 bases from V and 2 bases from J, the junction contained 14 bases not matched to a gene. The CDR3 runs 19 residues. How the authors handled the data: Cell counts per sample came from amplifying reference gene primers. Libraries were prepared by immunoSEQ multiplex PCR; TCRdb keeps only in-frame clonotypes and omits some of them. The DNA was the basis for D and trimming; V, J and clone size are from that table. The data contain 390,000 or so clones, 83% of them singletons.

The rearrangement uses TRBV6-2 or TRBV6-3 and TRBJ1-5, with TRBD1 matching over 11 bases. The source of this sequence is a woman in her 50s who had recovered from COVID-19. The sequenced material came from PBMCs or T cells enriched from blood (not recorded which). The CDR3 DNA reads as TGTGCCAGCAGTCAATCCGGGACAGGGGGTTGGTACGGCAATCAGCCCCAGCATTTT. Protein sequence: CASSQSGTGGWYGNQPQHF.